This entry lists 10 T cell receptor beta chains sequenced from one sample in a study of Graves' ophthalmopathy and Graves' hyperthyroidism (dated 2018 in TCRdb). Sequencing was carried out with an Illumina HiSeq 2000. For repertoire sequencing, the TCR beta CDR3 regions were amplified from RNA transcripts. A first-round RT-PCR used HTBI primers with the Qiagen OneStep RT-PCR kit, followed by a second-round multiplex PCR, size selection and purification. TCRdb took the public reads, trimmed them with fastp at Q25, ran MiXCR for clone calling and kept in-frame beta chains. Every distinct CDR3 protein forms one entry, paired with its most common genes and DNA. Present in this sample are about 1.2 million distinct CDR3 sequences, less than 45% of which were seen just once. The top ten clones comprise roughly 11% of the sample. Material for sequencing was peripheral blood or thyroid tissue (not recorded which). These receptors were taken from an adult man with Graves' hyperthyroidism.

The chain carries TRBV11-2 and TRBJ2-5; 9 nucleotides agree with TRBD1. J was trimmed by 2 bases and V by 2 bases; bases with no gene match: 6. The CDR3 length is 16 residues. Germline V gene lookup returns CDR1 SGHAT and CDR2 FQNNGV. The CDR3 nucleotides are TGTGCCAGCAGCTTAAAAGGGACAGGGCGACAAGAGACCCAGTACTTC. Translating it yields CASSLKGTGRQETQYF.

This clonotype was detected many times. The chain couples TRBV4-3 to TRBJ1-2; D is unclear. Trimming removed 0 bases from V and 6 bases from J, with 8 bases in between. The CDR3 length is 13 residues. The germline CDR1 and CDR2 sequences are LGHNA and YSLEER. The CDR3 bases are TGCGCCAGCAGCCAAGACACCGGGGATGGCTACACCTTC. It yields the protein CASSQDTGDGYTF.

As for this clonotype: A much more abundant neighbour one base away suggests this may be a read error. The CDR3 ends on some other residue instead of the conserved phenylalanine or tryptophan, so this is likely a read error. The chain couples TRBV5-1 to TRBJ2-7, with D tentatively TRBD2 (5 bases). Germline values: CDR1 SGHRS, CDR2 YFSETQ. The ends were cut back, 3 bases at V and 6 bases at J, with 10 bases in the middle. The CDR3 is made up of 12 amino acids. CDR3 in amino acids: CASSSDAGEQYL. For the CDR3, the DNA is TGCGCCAGCAGCTCCGACGCGGGCGAGCAGTACCTC.

As regards this clonotype: In this CDR3 the conserved last residue, phenylalanine or tryptophan, is missing, so a read error is likely. It is unclear where the CDR3 begins or ends on the DNA, so no DNA is shown, and the CDR3 is as TCRdb lists it. The chain combines TRBV7-6 with TRBJ1-1; the table calls TRBD1, which could not be checked here. The CDR3 region is 11 residues in length, termini included. The germline V gene has CDR1 SGHVS and CDR2 FNYEAQ. CDR3 loop: CASSLETGGFN.

The chain combines TRBV7-2 with TRBJ2-6; D unclear. The CDR3 is 14 residues long. V was clipped by 1 base and J by 5 bases, with 6 bases between them. CDR1 and CDR2 (germline): SGHTA, FQGNSA. The CDR3 sequence is CASSLESWANVLTF. DNA for the CDR3: TGTGCCAGCAGCTTAGAGAGTTGGGCCAACGTCCTGACTTTC.

This clonotype showed up many times. This chain uses TRBV10-3 with TRBJ2-2, with a tentative D call TRBD2 (6 bases). In germline, CDR1 is ENHRY, CDR2 SYGVKD. Trimming cost V 0 bases and J 0 bases, with 8 bases left between them. The CDR3 totals 16 residues. CDR3 nucleotide sequence: TGTGCCATCAGTGAGTCGAGGGACTCGAACACCGGGGAGCTGTTTTTT. Its protein is CAISESRDSNTGELFF.

In this sample, this clonotype turned up a few times. The DNA is omitted, as the CDR3 cannot be located on it reliably, and the CDR3 follows TCRdb's listing. The chain carries TRBV7-9 and TRBJ2-5. Germline V gives CDR1 SEHNR, CDR2 FQNEAQ (reference sequence). The CDR3 is 18 amino acids long, termini counted. CDR3: CASSLYICSARHQETQYF.

The genes are TRBV3-1 and TRBJ1-6, with D hard to call. The germline V and J ends were trimmed by 1 base and 14 bases, with 6 bases remaining between them. Germline V gene sequence: CDR1 LGHDT, CDR2 YNNKEL (reference sequence). This CDR3 comprises 11 residues. As DNA, the CDR3 is TGTGCCAGCAGCCAAGGAGACACCCTCCACTTT. Protein product: CASSQGDTLHF. The complete variable domain, with remaining parts taken from reference TRBV3-1 and TRBJ1-6, reads DTAVSQTPKYLVTQMGNDKSIKCEQNLGHDTMYWYKQDSKKFLKIMFSYNNKELIINETVPNRFSPKSPDKAHLNLHINSLELGDSAVYFCASSQGDTLHFGNGTRLTVT.

The V gene is TRBV9, the J gene TRBJ1-2; D unclear. The germline gives CDR1 SGDLS, CDR2 YYNGEE. This CDR3 contains 12 residues. Trimming removed 0 bases from V and 12 bases from J, with 12 bases in between. DNA for the CDR3: TGTGCCAGCAGCGTAGGAGGAAGCGGACACACCTTC. Protein product: CASSVGGSGHTF.

The rearrangement joins TRBV7-8 to TRBJ2-7, with TRBD1 matching over 10 bases. The length of the CDR3 is 15 residues. The germline V gene has CDR1 SGHVS and CDR2 FQNEAQ. Trimming took 5 bases from V and 4 from J; bases not matched to a gene: 8. CDR3 sequence reads: CASSPEDRGLYEQYF. The CDR3 DNA reads TGTGCCAGCAGCCCCGAGGACAGGGGGTTATACGAGCAGTACTTC.